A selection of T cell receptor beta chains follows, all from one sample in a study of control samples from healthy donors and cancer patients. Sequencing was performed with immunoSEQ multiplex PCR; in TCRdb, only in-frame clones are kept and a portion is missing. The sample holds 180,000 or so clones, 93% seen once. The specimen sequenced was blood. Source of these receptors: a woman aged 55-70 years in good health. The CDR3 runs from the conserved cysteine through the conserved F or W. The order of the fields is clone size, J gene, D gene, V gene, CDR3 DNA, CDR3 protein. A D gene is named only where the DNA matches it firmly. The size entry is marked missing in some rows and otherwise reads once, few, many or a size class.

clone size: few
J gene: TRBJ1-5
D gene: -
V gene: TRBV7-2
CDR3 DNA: TGTGCCAGCAGCTTGGTGGGGCCCCAGCATTTT
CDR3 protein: CASSLVGPQHF

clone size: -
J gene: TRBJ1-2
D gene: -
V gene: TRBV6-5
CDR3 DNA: TGTGCCAGCAGTTACGATATAGGGGGTGGCTACACCTTC
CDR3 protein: CASSYDIGGGYTF

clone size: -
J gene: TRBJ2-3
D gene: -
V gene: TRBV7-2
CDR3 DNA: TGTGCCAGCAGCTTCGGGCTAGTCAGCACAGATACGCAGTATTTT
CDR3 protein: CASSFGLVSTDTQYF

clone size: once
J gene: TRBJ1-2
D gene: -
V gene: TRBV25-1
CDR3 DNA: TGTGCCAGCAGTGTGGCGGGACACGGCTATGGCTACACCTTC
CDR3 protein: CASSVAGHGYGYTF

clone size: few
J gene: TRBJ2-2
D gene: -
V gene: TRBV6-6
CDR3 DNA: TGTGCCAGCAGTTCTAGTACCACCGGGGAGCTGTTTTTT
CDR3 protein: CASSSSTTGELFF

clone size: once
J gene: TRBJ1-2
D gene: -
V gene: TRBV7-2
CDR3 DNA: TGTGCCAGCAGCCCAAGAGGACGGGACTACTATGGCTACACCTTC
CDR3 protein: CASSPRGRDYYGYTF

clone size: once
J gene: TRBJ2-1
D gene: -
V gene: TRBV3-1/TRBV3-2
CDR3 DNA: TGTGCCAGCAGCCCCATCCTCGACATGGGGGAGACCTACAATGAGCAGTTCTTC
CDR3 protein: CASSPILDMGETYNEQFF

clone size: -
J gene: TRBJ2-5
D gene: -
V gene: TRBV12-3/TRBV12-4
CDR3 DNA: TGTGCCAGCAGACTAGGGGGGGCTGAGACCCAGTACTTC
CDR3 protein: CASRLGGAETQYF

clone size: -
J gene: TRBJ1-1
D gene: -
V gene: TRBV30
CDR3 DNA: TGTGCCTGGACCTCCAACGGGGGGAGGGGGACTGAAGCTTTCTTT
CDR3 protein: CAWTSNGGRGTEAFF

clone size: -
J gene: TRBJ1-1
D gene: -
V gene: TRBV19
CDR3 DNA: TGTGCCAGTAGTATAGATCGGTCCCGGTCGGGTGCTTTCTTT
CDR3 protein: CASSIDRSRSGAFF

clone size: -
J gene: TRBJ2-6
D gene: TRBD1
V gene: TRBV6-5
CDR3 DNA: TGTGCCAGCAGCCGGGACAGGGTTGGGGCCAACGTCCTGACTTTC
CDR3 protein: CASSRDRVGANVLTF

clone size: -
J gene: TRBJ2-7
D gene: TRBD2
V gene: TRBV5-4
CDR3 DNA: TGTGCCAGCAGCTTGCTGGGGGGGTACGCCGACCTCTCCTACGAGCAGTACTTC
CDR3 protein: CASSLLGGYADLSYEQYF

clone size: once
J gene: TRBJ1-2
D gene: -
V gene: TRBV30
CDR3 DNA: TGTGCCTCACCCTTACAAAACTCCTATGGCTACACCTTC
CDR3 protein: CASPLQNSYGYTF

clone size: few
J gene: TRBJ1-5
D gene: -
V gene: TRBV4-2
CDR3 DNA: TGTGCCAGCAGCGGAGGGCAGGGAGGTTATCAGCCCCAGCATTTT
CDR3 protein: CASSGGQGGYQPQHF

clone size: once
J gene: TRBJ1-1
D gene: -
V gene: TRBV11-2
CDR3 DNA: TGTGCCAGCAGCTTAGAGGGCCAGGGAACTGAAGCTTTCTTT
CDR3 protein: CASSLEGQGTEAFF

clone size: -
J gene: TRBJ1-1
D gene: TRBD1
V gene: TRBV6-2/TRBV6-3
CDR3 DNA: TGTGCCAGCAGTCAAAGGGACAGGGTGAACACTGAAGCTTTCTTT
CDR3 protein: CASSQRDRVNTEAFF

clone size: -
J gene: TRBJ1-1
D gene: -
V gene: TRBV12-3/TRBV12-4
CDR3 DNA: TGTGCCAGCAGCCGGTTGACCACTGAAGCTTTCTTT
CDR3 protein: CASSRLTTEAFF

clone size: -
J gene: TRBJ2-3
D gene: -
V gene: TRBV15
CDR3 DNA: TGTGCCACCAGCAGAGTACTAGCTAGCACAGATACGCAGTATTTT
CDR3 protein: CATSRVLASTDTQYF

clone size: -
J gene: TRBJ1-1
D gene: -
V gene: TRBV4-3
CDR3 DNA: TGCGCCAGCAGCCAAGGGATCGGGGGGCAAAAAGCTTTCTTT
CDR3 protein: CASSQGIGGQKAFF

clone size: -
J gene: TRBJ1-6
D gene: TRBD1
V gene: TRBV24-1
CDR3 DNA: TGTGCCACCAGGGATACCGGGACAGGGAATTCACCCCTCCACTTT
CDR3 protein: CATRDTGTGNSPLHF

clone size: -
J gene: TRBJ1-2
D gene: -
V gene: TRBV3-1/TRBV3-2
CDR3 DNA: TGTGCCAGCAGCCAAGCTTCCTCCGGGATTTATGGCTACACCTTC
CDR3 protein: CASSQASSGIYGYTF

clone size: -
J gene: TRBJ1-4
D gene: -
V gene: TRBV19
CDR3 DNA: TGTGCCGGAGGAAGGGAAAAACTGTTTTTT
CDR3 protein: CAGGREKLFF

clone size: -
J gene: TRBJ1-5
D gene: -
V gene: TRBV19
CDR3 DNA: TGTGCCAGTAGTATAGTGGAGAACAATCAGCCCCAGCATTTT
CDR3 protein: CASSIVENNQPQHF

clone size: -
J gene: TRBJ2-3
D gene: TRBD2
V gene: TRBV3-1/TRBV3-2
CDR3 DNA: TGTGCCAGCAGCCAAGTTCTAGCGGGCACTTCGAGAGATACGCAGTATTTT
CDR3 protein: CASSQVLAGTSRDTQYF

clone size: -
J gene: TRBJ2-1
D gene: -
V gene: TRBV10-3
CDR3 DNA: TGTGCCATCAGTGAGTCCCAGGGGGGTAATGAGCAGTTCTTC
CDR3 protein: CAISESQGGNEQFF

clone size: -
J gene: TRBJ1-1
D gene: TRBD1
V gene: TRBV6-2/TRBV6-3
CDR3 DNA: TGTGCCAGCAGTTACTCTTTCGGGGCGGGACAGGGACCCACTGAAGCTTTCTTT
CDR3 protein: CASSYSFGAGQGPTEAFF

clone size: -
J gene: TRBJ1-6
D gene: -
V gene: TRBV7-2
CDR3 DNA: TGTGCCAGCAGCTTAGCCCTCGACAATTCACCCCTCCACTTT
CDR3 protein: CASSLALDNSPLHF

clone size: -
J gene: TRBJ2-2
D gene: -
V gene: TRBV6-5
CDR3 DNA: TGTGCCAGTCTTCGCAGCAAGAACACCGGGGAGCTGTTTTTT
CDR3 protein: CASLRSKNTGELFF

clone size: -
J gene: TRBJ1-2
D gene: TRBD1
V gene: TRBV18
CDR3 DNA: TGTGCCAGCTCACCACCTTCAGGGGGCTCCAGCACCAGCTATGGCTACACCTTC
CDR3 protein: CASSPPSGGSSTSYGYTF

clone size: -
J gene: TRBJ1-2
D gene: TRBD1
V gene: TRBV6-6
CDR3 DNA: TGTGCCAGCAGTTACGAGGGACAGGGGTTTGGCTACACCTTC
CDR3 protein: CASSYEGQGFGYTF

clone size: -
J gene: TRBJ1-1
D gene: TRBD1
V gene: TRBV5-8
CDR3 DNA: TGTGCCAGCAGCCGGACAGGGGGCTACTGGGACACTGAAGCTTTCTTT
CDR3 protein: CASSRTGGYWDTEAFF

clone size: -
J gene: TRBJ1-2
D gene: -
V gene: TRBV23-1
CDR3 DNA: TGCGCCAGCAGTCAATTCGGGGTCCCTAACTATGGCTACACCTTC
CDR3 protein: CASSQFGVPNYGYTF

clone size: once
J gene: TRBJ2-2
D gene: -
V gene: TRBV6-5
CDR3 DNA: TGTGCCAGCAGCCCGCAGGGGACCGGGGAGCTGTTTTTT
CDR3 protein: CASSPQGTGELFF

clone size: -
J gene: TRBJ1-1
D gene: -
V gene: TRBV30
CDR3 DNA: TGTGCCTGGAGTGGGCAGGTGAACACTGAAGCTTTCTTT
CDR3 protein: CAWSGQVNTEAFF

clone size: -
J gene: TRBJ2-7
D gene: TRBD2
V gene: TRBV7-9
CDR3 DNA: TGTGCCAGCAGGATTAGCGGGGCCCCCGAGGAGCAGTACTTC
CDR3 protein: CASRISGAPEEQYF

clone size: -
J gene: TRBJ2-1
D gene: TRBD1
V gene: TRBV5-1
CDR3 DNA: TGCGCCAGCAGCTTGGGGGACAGGTATTACGAGCAGTTCTTC
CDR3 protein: CASSLGDRYYEQFF

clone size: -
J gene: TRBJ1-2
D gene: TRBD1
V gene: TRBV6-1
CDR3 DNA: TGTGCCAGCAGTGAATCCTTCATCGACAGGGGAGTTGGCTACACCTTC
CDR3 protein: CASSESFIDRGVGYTF

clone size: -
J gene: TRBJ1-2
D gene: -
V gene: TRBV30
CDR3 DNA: TGTGCCTGGAGTGCAACAGGGCCAGTCTATGGCTACACCTTC
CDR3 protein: CAWSATGPVYGYTF

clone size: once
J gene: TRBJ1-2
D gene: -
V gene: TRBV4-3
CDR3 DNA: TGCGCCAGCAGCCAAGATCAAGGCTATGGCTACACCTTC
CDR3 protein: CASSQDQGYGYTF

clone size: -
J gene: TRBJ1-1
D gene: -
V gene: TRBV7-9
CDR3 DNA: TGTGCCAGCAGCCCAGTTATAGGCACTGAAGCTTTCTTT
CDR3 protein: CASSPVIGTEAFF